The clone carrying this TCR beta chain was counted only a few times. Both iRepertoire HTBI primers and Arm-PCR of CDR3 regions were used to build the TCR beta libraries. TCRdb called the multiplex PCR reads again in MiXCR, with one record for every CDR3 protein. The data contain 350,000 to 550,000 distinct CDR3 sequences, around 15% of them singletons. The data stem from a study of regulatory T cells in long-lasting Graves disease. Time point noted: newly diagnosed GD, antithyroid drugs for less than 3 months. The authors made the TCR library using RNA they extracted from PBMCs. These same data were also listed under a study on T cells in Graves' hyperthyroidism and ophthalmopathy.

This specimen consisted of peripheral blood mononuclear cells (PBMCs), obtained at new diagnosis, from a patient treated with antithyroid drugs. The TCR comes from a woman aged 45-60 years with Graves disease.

The CDR3 DNA sequence: TGTGCCAGCAGCCACGCCAACCTACAAGCCTCTGAAGCTTTCTTT. Translating gives CASSHANLQASEAFF. This rearrangement joins TRBV4-2 to TRBJ1-1; D not resolved. This CDR3 spans 15 amino acids. Trimming took 3 bases from V and 6 from J, leaving 17 bases between them. Germline V CDR1 and CDR2: LGHNA, YNFKEQ.